These 25 T cell receptor beta chains originate from one sample sequenced in a study of blood T cell repertoires in COVID-19 (TCRdb year 2020). Library prep was done by the immunoSEQ multiplex PCR assay. The source is immuneACCESS, and TCRdb retained only in-frame sequences with V and J called. Part of the clones is not carried over; for the studies checked, unresolved V genes explain less than half of this, and the remainder is unexplained. For this sample there are 150,000 to 200,000 clones; about 83% appear just once. The ten largest clones take up approximately 18% of the sample. Sequenced input: peripheral blood. The receptors stem from a woman aged 65 to 85 who had recovered from COVID-19.

The genes are TRBV7-9 and TRBJ1-1; no clear D gene. Trimming took off 5 bases at V and 1 base at J, with 8 bases between the two ends. Germline CDR1 and CDR2: SEHNR and FQNEAQ (reference sequence). This CDR3 contains 13 residues. The CDR3, as DNA: TGTGCCAGCAGCCAGGTCGGGAACACTGAAGCTTTCTTT. Translation: CASSQVGNTEAFF. Drawing the rest from reference TRBV7-9 and TRBJ1-1, the complete variable domain is DTGVSQNPRHKITKRGQNVTFRCDPISEHNRLYWYRQTLGQGPEFLTYFQNEAQLEKSRLLSDRFSAERPKGSFSTLEIQRTEQGDSAMYLCASSQVGNTEAFFGQGTRLTVV.

The rearrangement links TRBV9 to TRBJ2-3; D gene unclear. Germline loops: CDR1 SGDLS, CDR2 YYNGEE. Trimming cost V 0 bases and J 6 bases, with 14 bases left between them. CDR3 size: 15 residues. CDR3 sequence reads: CASSVGPEPADTQYF. In DNA form, the CDR3 reads TGTGCCAGCAGCGTAGGCCCCGAACCCGCGGATACGCAGTATTTT.

V is TRBV6-1 and J is TRBJ2-3, with a tentative D call TRBD2 (6 bases). Germline CDR1 reads MNHNS; CDR2 reads SASEGT. V lost 2 bases to trimming and J lost 1 base, with 19 bases between them. The CDR3 has 18 amino acids. Here the CDR3 DNA reads TGTGCCAGCAGTGAATTCGGAGCGGGCAGTTATCGCACAGATACGCAGTATTTT. Translation: CASSEFGAGSYRTDTQYF.

The chain carries TRBV5-1 and TRBJ2-2, with D perhaps TRBD1 (6 bases). The CDR3 extends over 14 amino acids. In germline, CDR1 is SGHRS, CDR2 YFSETQ. V was shortened by 6 bases and J by 3 bases, with 12 bases between the two germline ends. CDR3: CASNPTGYTGELFF. The CDR3 region has the DNA TGCGCCAGCAACCCAACAGGGTACACCGGGGAGCTGTTTTTT. The full variable domain, rest sourced from reference TRBV5-1 and TRBJ2-2, is KAGVTQTPRYLIKTRGQQVTLSCSPISGHRSVSWYQQTPGQGLQFLFEYFSETQRNKGNFPGRFSGRQFSNSRSEMNVSTLELGDSALYLCASNPTGYTGELFFGEGSRLTVL.

V and J are TRBV5-1 and TRBJ2-1; TRBD2 aligns across 13 bases. Germline trimming cut 1 base from V and 4 bases from J; bases unmatched to any gene: 5. The germline gives CDR1 SGHRS, CDR2 YFSETQ. The CDR3 extends over 17 amino acids. The DNA for the CDR3 is TGCGCCAGCAGCTTGACCCGGACTAGCGGGGGATACAATGAGCAGTTCTTC. The encoded protein is CASSLTRTSGGYNEQFF.

V and J are TRBV11-3 and TRBJ2-2, with D possibly TRBD2 on 5 matching bases. Between the trimmed V and J ends, which lost 5 bases and 8 bases, there was a span of 9 bases. The length of the CDR3 is 12 residues. Germline V gene sequence: CDR1 SGHNT, CDR2 YENEEA. The CDR3 DNA reads TGTGCCAGCAGCCCCCCGGGGGGGGAGCTGTTTTTT. As protein: CASSPPGGELFF.

The gene calls are TRBV6-5 and TRBJ2-5; weak D call: TRBD1 (7 bases). The CDR3 runs to 15 residues. CDR1 and CDR2 from the germline V gene are MNHEY and SVGAGI. V was trimmed by 2 bases and J by 10 bases, leaving 20 bases between them. The CDR3 nucleotides are TGTGCCAGCAGTTACGAGGGGACAGCCCGGAGGGGCCAGTACTTC. It yields the protein CASSYEGTARRGQYF.

The chain joins TRBV4-1 to TRBJ2-2; a possible D gene is TRBD1 (5 bases). Germline CDR1 and CDR2: MGHRA and YSYEKL. Deletions cut 0 bases from V and 1 base from J, with 9 bases between. The CDR3 is 16 amino acids. CDR3 protein: CASSQEGAGNTGELFF. The CDR3, as DNA: TGCGCCAGCAGCCAAGAAGGGGCAGGGAACACCGGGGAGCTGTTTTTT.

V usage is TRBV5-5 and J usage is TRBJ1-2, with 9 positions matching TRBD1. This CDR3 comprises 16 residues. With 4 bases clipped from V and 1 base from J, the junction kept 8 bases outside the gene matches. Germline CDR1 SGHKS, CDR2 YYEKEE (reference sequence). Written as DNA, the CDR3 is TGTGCCAGCAGCCAACAGGGGGCCTCCTTTAACTATGGCTACACCTTC. It is translated as CASSQQGASFNYGYTF. Using reference TRBV5-5 and TRBJ1-2 for the parts outside the CDR3, the full variable domain is DAGVTQSPTHLIKTRGQQVTLRCSPISGHKSVSWYQQVLGQGPQFIFQYYEKEERGRGNFPDRFSARQFPNYSSELNVNALLLGDSALYLCASSQQGASFNYGYTFGSGTRLTVV.

This clone was found once. The V gene is TRBV29-1, the J gene TRBJ1-1; D not certain. The V end was cut by 6 bases, the J end by 4 bases, with 12 bases between. Germline assignment: CDR1 SQVTM and CDR2 ANQGSEA. The CDR3 runs 12 residues. The CDR3 loop reads CSVLPRGTEAFF. The DNA for the CDR3 is TGCAGCGTCCTTCCTCGGGGCACTGAAGCTTTCTTT.

The chain employs TRBV18 and TRBJ2-6; 7 bases agree with TRBD1. This CDR3 is 15 amino acids long. V trimming: 3 bases; J trimming: 3 bases; junction bases outside the gene matches: 2. Germline CDR1 and CDR2: KGHSH and LQKENI. This chain's CDR3 is CASSPNRGGANVLTF. The CDR3 DNA reads as TGTGCCAGCTCACCGAACAGGGGTGGGGCCAACGTCCTGACTTTC.

The V call is TRBV30, the J call TRBJ2-7; 11 bases are a match to TRBD2. V dropped 4 bases and J dropped 2; count of bases not matched to a gene: 10. Germline V gene lookup returns CDR1 GTSNPN and CDR2 SVGIG (reference sequence). CDR3 length equals 16 residues. The CDR3 region has the DNA TGTGCCTGGACCCTACTTAGCGGGAGGGTCGCCTACGAGCAGTACTTC. This sequence encodes CAWTLLSGRVAYEQYF.

In DNA form, the CDR3 reads TGTGCCAGCAGTTTACCCTGGGTCCGCGGGACTGAAGCTTTCTTT. Its protein is CASSLPWVRGTEAFF. The rearrangement links TRBV28 to TRBJ1-1; D not certain. V gave up 2 bases and J gave up 5 bases, with 15 bases separating them. The length of the CDR3 is 15 residues. Per germline, CDR1 MDHEN and CDR2 SYDVKM. The entire variable domain, with the rest obtained from reference TRBV28 and TRBJ1-1, is as follows: DVKVTQSSRYLVKRTGEKVFLECVQDMDHENMFWYRQDPGLGLRLIYFSYDVKMKEKGDIPEGYSVSREKKERFSLILESASTNQTSMYLCASSLPWVRGTEAFFGQGTRLTVV.

The rearrangement links TRBV18 to TRBJ1-2; D is possibly TRBD1 (5 bases). Deletions cut 3 bases from V and 4 bases from J, with 15 bases between. The CDR3 spans 15 residues. CDR1 and CDR2 (germline): KGHSH, LQKENI. The CDR3 coding sequence is TGTGCCAGCTCACCCGCCGGACCGGGGGGCTATGGCTACACCTTC. It encodes CASSPAGPGGYGYTF.

This chain joins TRBV5-4 and TRBJ2-5; TRBD2 matches at 10 bases. The germline gives CDR1 SGHNT, CDR2 YYREEE (reference sequence). The V gene end was trimmed by 4 bases and the J gene end by 4 bases; junction bases not matched to a gene: 7. The CDR3 has 15 residues. The CDR3 DNA follows: TGTGCCAGCAGCCCCCACAGCGGGAGGGGAGAGACCCAGTACTTC. This translates into CASSPHSGRGETQYF.

This clone appeared once. The gene calls are TRBV29-1 and TRBJ2-7; D might be TRBD2 (6 bases). CDR1 is SQVTM and CDR2 is ANQGSEA in the germline V gene. There are 10 residues in the CDR3. V lost 4 bases and J lost 5, with 6 bases in between. This CDR3 is CSVGGDEQYF. CDR3 nucleotide sequence: TGCAGCGTTGGGGGGGACGAGCAGTACTTC.

A few counts support this clone. V is TRBV7-3 and J is TRBJ1-1; D gene ambiguous. Trimming took 0 bases from V and 5 from J, leaving 7 bases between them. Germline V gives CDR1 SGHTA, CDR2 FQGTGA. This CDR3 has 13 amino acids. Written as DNA, the CDR3 is TGTGCCAGCAGCTTAACGGGCGGGACTGAAGCTTTCTTT. Protein sequence: CASSLTGGTEAFF.

The rearrangement links TRBV10-3 to TRBJ2-5, with 13 bases aligning to TRBD2. The CDR3 spans 16 residues. Germline V CDR1 and CDR2: ENHRY, SYGVKD. Trimming cost V 4 bases and J 2 bases; bases outside gene matches: 4. Here the CDR3 DNA reads TGTGCCATCAGTGGGCCGACTAGCGGGGGGCAAGAGACCCAGTACTTC. This codes for CAISGPTSGGQETQYF.

This chain links TRBV7-2 with TRBJ1-4, with D perhaps matching TRBD1 (5 bases). The CDR3 spans 16 residues. V lost 5 bases to trimming and J lost 2 bases, with 15 bases between them. In germline, CDR1 is SGHTA, CDR2 FQGNSA. The CDR3 spells CASSLPPGATNEKLFF. CDR3 nucleotide sequence: TGTGCCAGCAGCCTGCCCCCTGGGGCTACTAATGAAAAACTGTTTTTT. The whole variable domain, filled in from reference TRBV7-2 and TRBJ1-4, reads GAGVSQSPSNKVTEKGKDVELRCDPISGHTALYWYRQSLGQGLEFLIYFQGNSAPDKSGLPSDRFSAERTGGSVSTLTIQRTQQEDSAVYLCASSLPPGATNEKLFFGSGTQLSVL.

The chain is built from TRBV5-1 and TRBJ2-2; D unresolved. Trimming took 4 bases from V and 6 from J, leaving 13 bases between them. CDR1 and CDR2 (germline): SGHRS, YFSETQ. CDR3 length equals 14 residues. The CDR3 reads CASSTVGEAGELFF. CDR3 sequence (DNA): TGCGCCAGCAGCACGGTCGGCGAGGCCGGGGAGCTGTTTTTT.

The chain links TRBV7-2 to TRBJ2-5; D may be TRBD2 (5 bases). This CDR3 spans 14 amino acids. The germline CDR1 and CDR2 sequences are SGHTA and FQGNSA. V was shortened by 5 bases and J by 5 bases, with 15 bases between the two germline ends. The DNA for the CDR3 is TGTGCCAGCAGCCCCGAGGGTGCGCGGGAGACCCAGTACTTC. Its translation: CASSPEGARETQYF.

This chain uses TRBV9 with TRBJ1-3; D is perhaps TRBD1 (5 bases). Between the trimmed V and J ends, which lost 4 bases and 2 bases, there was a span of 10 bases. Germline values: CDR1 SGDLS, CDR2 YYNGEE. This CDR3 comprises 14 residues. The CDR3 is CASSTGGTGNTIYF. CDR3 coding DNA: TGTGCCAGCAGCACGGGGGGGACTGGAAACACCATATATTTT.

J is TRBJ2-5 and V is TRBV5-5; 10 nucleotides line up with TRBD2. This CDR3 region has 18 residues. The junction had 16 bases not matched to a gene; V was cut back by 4 bases and J by 4 bases. Germline CDR1 reads SGHKS; CDR2 reads YYEKEE (reference sequence). The CDR3 bases are TGTGCCAGCAGCCCCGGACTTCCGGGACTAGCGCCCATAGAGACCCAGTACTTC. Its translation: CASSPGLPGLAPIETQYF.

The V and J genes are TRBV19 and TRBJ1-5, with D tentatively TRBD1 (6 bases). Per the germline V gene, CDR1 is LNHDA and CDR2 is SQIVND (reference sequence). This CDR3 has 15 amino acids. Trimming removed 7 bases from V and 5 bases from J, with 18 bases in between. The CDR3 loop is CASTIGGAGDQPQHF. In nucleotides, the CDR3 is TGTGCCAGTACCATAGGGGGGGCGGGGGATCAGCCCCAGCATTTT.

This clone was recorded once. The chain employs TRBV5-1 and TRBJ2-7, with TRBD1 identical over 11 bases. The CDR3 totals 15 residues. The V gene end was trimmed by 2 bases and the J gene end by 4 bases; junction bases not matched to a gene: 5. Germline-derived CDR1 and CDR2 are SGHRS and YFSETQ. In DNA, the CDR3 is TGCGCCAGCAGCTTCGGACAGGGGGCCACGTACGAGCAGTACTTC. Translation: CASSFGQGATYEQYF.